Below are 25 T cell receptor beta chains sequenced from a single sample in a study of T cells after yellow fever vaccination. TCRdb reprocessed the 5' RACE reads via MiXCR and lists one record per CDR3 protein. This sample has roughly 330,000 distinct CDR3 sequences; around 6.8% occur once, and the top ten carry around 17%. The sample consisted of PBMCs, taken about 49 days after the first yellow fever vaccination. These receptors all stem from a man between 18 and 35 years old who received the YFV17D yellow fever vaccine.

The V and J genes are TRBV5-1 and TRBJ1-1; D possibly corresponds to TRBD1 (6 bases). V was cut by 0 bases and J by 2 bases, with 11 bases left in between. Germline CDR1 reads SGHRS; CDR2 reads YFSETQ. The CDR3 is 15 residues long. CDR3 in amino acids: CASSLDGQSNTEAFF. The CDR3, as DNA: TGCGCCAGCAGCTTGGACGGACAGTCTAACACTGAAGCTTTCTTT.

The chain employs TRBV29-1 and TRBJ1-1; 9 nucleotides align to TRBD1. The CDR3 is made up of 14 amino acids. Germline trimming cut 7 bases from V and 2 bases from J; bases unmatched to any gene: 8. The germline V gene has CDR1 SQVTM and CDR2 ANQGSEA. For the CDR3, the DNA is TGCAGCGGGAATGAACAGGGGGCAAACACTGAAGCTTTCTTT. As protein: CSGNEQGANTEAFF.

The gene calls are TRBV4-2 and TRBJ1-5, with a weak D call TRBD1 (6 bases). CDR1 LGHNA and CDR2 YNFKEQ come from the germline V gene. The CDR3 extends over 19 amino acids. V lost 4 bases, J lost 1 base, and 23 bases lay in between. The CDR3 here is CASSPQVVPGAASNQPQHF. The CDR3 DNA is TGTGCCAGCAGCCCCCAAGTGGTTCCAGGGGCGGCGAGCAATCAGCCCCAGCATTTT.

The gene calls are TRBV5-1 and TRBJ1-4, with D tentatively TRBD1 (6 bases). Germline loops: CDR1 SGHRS, CDR2 YFSETQ. CDR3 length: 15 amino acids. V lost 5 bases, J lost 6 bases, and 17 bases lay in between. CDR3 residues: CASRTLDRTDEKLFF. For the CDR3, the DNA is TGCGCCAGCAGAACTCTTGACAGGACCGATGAAAAACTGTTTTTT.

This clonotype occurred a few times. The chain recombines TRBV5-1 with TRBJ1-2; D is perhaps TRBD1 (5 bases). CDR3 length equals 14 residues. Germline V gives CDR1 SGHRS, CDR2 YFSETQ. V lost 2 bases to trimming and J lost 2 bases, with 10 bases between them. CDR3 in amino acids: CASSFNGDNYGYTF. DNA for the CDR3: TGCGCCAGCAGCTTTAACGGGGACAACTATGGCTACACCTTC.

The chain has TRBV20-1 and TRBJ1-1, with D unresolved. Germline V gives CDR1 DFQATT, CDR2 SNEGSKA (reference sequence). The V end was cut by 8 bases, the J end by 4 bases, with 14 bases between. The CDR3 is made up of 12 amino acids. For the CDR3, the DNA is TGCAGTCCGAGAGGAGGCGGCACTGAAGCTTTCTTT. Translated, it gives CSPRGGGTEAFF.

The chain is built from TRBV7-9 and TRBJ2-2; the D gene is possibly TRBD1 (5 bases). The CDR3 runs to 13 residues. Between the trimmed V and J ends, which lost 6 bases and 7 bases, there was a span of 12 bases. Germline CDR1 reads SEHNR; CDR2 reads FQNEAQ (reference sequence). The CDR3 DNA reads as TGTGCCAGCAGGCAGGGCAGTGGCGGGGAGCTGTTTTTT. Its protein is CASRQGSGGELFF.

This clonotype was detected a few times. The chain is built from TRBV6-1 and TRBJ1-1; 7 positions agree with TRBD1. The length of the CDR3 is 14 residues. V lost 7 bases, J lost 0 bases, and 5 bases stayed unmatched. Germline V gene sequence: CDR1 MNHNS, CDR2 SASEGT. The CDR3 DNA sequence: TGTGCCAGCACCTGGGACAGCCTGAACACTGAAGCTTTCTTT. It encodes CASTWDSLNTEAFF.

At least ten counts were recorded for this clonotype. The chain employs TRBV7-8 and TRBJ2-7; possible D gene TRBD2, 6 bases. CDR1 and CDR2 from the germline V gene are SGHVS and FQNEAQ. This CDR3 has 14 amino acids. V lost 0 bases and J lost 4, with 10 bases in between. The CDR3 DNA follows: TGTGCCAGCAGCTTAGCGGGGGGAACGTACGAGCAGTACGTC. Its translation: CASSLAGGTYEQYV.

The CDR3 spells CSARIRGSNTGELFF. CDR3 nucleotides: TGCAGTGCTAGAATCAGGGGAAGTAACACCGGGGAGCTGTTTTTT. This rearrangement joins TRBV20-1 to TRBJ2-2; D perhaps matches TRBD1 (6 bases). Trimming removed 2 bases from V and 2 bases from J, with 12 bases in between. Germline CDR1 is DFQATT and CDR2 is SNEGSKA (reference sequence). The CDR3 is 15 residues long.

This clonotype was seen more than once but under ten times. The chain employs TRBV4-1 and TRBJ1-1; D gene unclear. Germline V gene lookup returns CDR1 MGHRA and CDR2 YSYEKL. The CDR3 runs to 13 residues. With 0 bases removed from V and 6 bases from J, the gap between germline ends came to 8 bases. Here the CDR3 DNA reads TGCGCCAGCAGCCAAGAGATACGGGCTGAAGCTTTCTTT. Amino acids: CASSQEIRAEAFF.

The V gene is TRBV6-1, the J gene TRBJ1-1; tentative D call: TRBD1 (6 bases). Per germline, CDR1 MNHNS and CDR2 SASEGT. Deletions cut 5 bases from V and 1 base from J, with 14 bases between. This CDR3 has 15 residues. This chain's CDR3 is CASSPRRGGNTEAFF. The CDR3 DNA reads TGTGCCAGCAGTCCCCGCCGAGGGGGGAACACTGAAGCTTTCTTT.

This clonotype was counted only a few times. This chain uses TRBV2 with TRBJ1-5; D is perhaps TRBD1 (5 bases). CDR3 length: 14 amino acids. Germline-derived CDR1 and CDR2 are SNHLY and FYNNEI. Trimming removed 7 bases from V and 0 bases from J, with 10 bases in between. The chain's CDR3 is CASTDSDSNQPQHF. The CDR3 DNA reads as TGTGCCAGCACAGACAGTGATAGCAATCAGCCCCAGCATTTT.

This clonotype was counted between two and nine times. This sequence joins TRBV7-2 and TRBJ2-3; no reliable D call. Germline lookup yields CDR1 SGHTA and CDR2 FQGNSA. This CDR3 has 16 amino acids. Trimming took 5 bases from V and 0 from J, leaving 15 bases between them. The CDR3 loop is CASSQFLEPSTDTQYF. DNA for the CDR3: TGTGCCAGCAGCCAATTTCTAGAGCCTAGCACAGATACGCAGTATTTT. Full variable domain (outside the CDR3, taken from reference TRBV7-2 and TRBJ2-3): GAGVSQSPSNKVTEKGKDVELRCDPISGHTALYWYRQSLGQGLEFLIYFQGNSAPDKSGLPSDRFSAERTGGSVSTLTIQRTQQEDSAVYLCASSQFLEPSTDTQYFGPGTRLTVL.

In this sample, this clonotype turned up a few times. The chain is built from TRBV6-5 and TRBJ1-1, with D tentatively TRBD1 (6 bases). CDR1 and CDR2 from the germline V gene are MNHEY and SVGAGI. This CDR3 contains 16 residues. V was cut by 2 bases and J by 5 bases, with 18 bases left in between. CDR3 DNA: TGTGCCAGCAGTTACAAATTCGGCAGGGGAGGTACTGAAGCTTTCTTT. It encodes CASSYKFGRGGTEAFF.

This clonotype was recorded at least ten times. The chain combines TRBV12-3 or TRBV12-4 with TRBJ1-5; 10 bases are shared with TRBD1. The CDR3 runs to 14 residues. V gave up 6 bases and J gave up 6 bases; unmatched junction bases: 5. The CDR3 is CASRGQGDSQPQHF. CDR3 nucleotides: TGTGCCAGCAGAGGACAGGGGGATAGTCAGCCCCAGCATTTT.

This clonotype has only a few counts. This sequence joins TRBV4-2 and TRBJ1-6; D unclear. CDR1 is LGHNA and CDR2 is YNFKEQ in the germline V gene. CDR3 length: 13 amino acids. V lost 4 bases, J lost 8 bases, and 9 bases lay in between. CDR3 sequence: CASSPLEYSPLHF. The CDR3 DNA reads TGTGCCAGCAGCCCGCTAGAGTATTCACCCCTCCACTTT.

This clonotype was found a few times. The J gene is TRBJ2-3, the V gene TRBV11-2, with 8 bases identical to TRBD2. Germline CDR1 is SGHAT and CDR2 is FQNNGV. V lost 1 base, J lost 5 bases, and 5 bases stayed unmatched. The CDR3 covers 15 residues. DNA for the CDR3: TGTGCCAGCAGCTTAGTCGGGGGGGCAGTAGATACGCAGTATTTT. Translated: CASSLVGGAVDTQYF.

This clonotype was counted only a few times. One junction end disagrees with the germline gene, perhaps due to a read error. CDR3 nucleotide sequence: TGCAGTGCGAGAGGGGGGTTCAATCAGCCCCAGCATTTT. Protein: CSARGGFNQPQHF. This chain links TRBV20-1 with TRBJ1-5; perhaps TRBD1 as D (6 bases). Germline-derived CDR1 and CDR2 are DFQATT and SNEGSKA (reference sequence). There are 13 residues in the CDR3.

This clonotype was counted between two and nine times. This sequence joins TRBV9 and TRBJ1-3; 7 bases map to TRBD1. CDR1 is SGDLS and CDR2 is YYNGEE in the germline V gene. Trimming at V came to 3 bases and at J to 0 bases, leaving 3 bases not matched to a gene. This CDR3 is built from 15 residues. CDR3 coding DNA: TGTGCCAGCAGCGGGGGACAGCTCTCTGGAAACACCATATATTTT. It yields the protein CASSGGQLSGNTIYF.

This clonotype was counted a few times. V gene TRBV4-2 combines with J gene TRBJ2-5, with 11 bases matching TRBD2. The CDR3 is 18 amino acids. With 5 bases clipped from V and 0 bases from J, the junction kept 11 bases outside the gene matches. Germline values: CDR1 LGHNA, CDR2 YNFKEQ. CDR3 region: CASSRPLASGGNQETQYF. The CDR3 DNA is TGTGCCAGCAGCAGACCGTTGGCTAGCGGGGGGAACCAAGAGACCCAGTACTTC.

This chain connects TRBV5-6 to TRBJ1-2, with D perhaps TRBD1 (5 bases). Germline assignment: CDR1 SGHDT and CDR2 YYEEEE. The CDR3 runs 12 residues. V was cut by 5 bases and J by 13 bases, with 18 bases left in between. The CDR3 is CASRRDGSVTTF. For the CDR3, the DNA is TGTGCCAGCAGGCGGGACGGCTCGGTGACCACCTTC.

The rearrangement links TRBV29-1 to TRBJ1-5, with 8 bases lining up with TRBD1. Germline V CDR1 and CDR2: SQVTM, ANQGSEA. The CDR3 totals 15 residues. Trimming removed 4 bases from V and 0 bases from J; junction bases left unmatched: 5. The CDR3 reads CSVGGGQASNQPQHF. CDR3 DNA sequence: TGCAGCGTTGGGGGGGGACAGGCTAGCAATCAGCCCCAGCATTTT.

This clonotype was recorded at least ten times. The chain joins TRBV7-8 to TRBJ2-7; a weak D match, TRBD1 (6 bases). V dropped 3 bases and J dropped 3 bases, with 15 bases sitting between them. CDR1 and CDR2 from the germline V gene are SGHVS and FQNEAQ. The CDR3 covers 15 residues. CDR3: CASSFYTRGHYEQYV. CDR3 nucleotides: TGTGCCAGCAGCTTTTATACCCGGGGACACTACGAGCAGTACGTC.

There are a few counts of this clonotype. The chain combines TRBV7-8 with TRBJ1-3, with TRBD1 as a possible D gene (6 bases). Germline CDR1 reads SGHVS; CDR2 reads FQNEAQ. The CDR3 has 14 amino acids. The V and J ends lost 8 bases and 4 bases respectively, with 15 bases between them. The CDR3 DNA follows: TGTGCCAGCGCCCGGAGGGGGGTCGGAAACACCATATATTTT. Amino acid sequence: CASARRGVGNTIYF.